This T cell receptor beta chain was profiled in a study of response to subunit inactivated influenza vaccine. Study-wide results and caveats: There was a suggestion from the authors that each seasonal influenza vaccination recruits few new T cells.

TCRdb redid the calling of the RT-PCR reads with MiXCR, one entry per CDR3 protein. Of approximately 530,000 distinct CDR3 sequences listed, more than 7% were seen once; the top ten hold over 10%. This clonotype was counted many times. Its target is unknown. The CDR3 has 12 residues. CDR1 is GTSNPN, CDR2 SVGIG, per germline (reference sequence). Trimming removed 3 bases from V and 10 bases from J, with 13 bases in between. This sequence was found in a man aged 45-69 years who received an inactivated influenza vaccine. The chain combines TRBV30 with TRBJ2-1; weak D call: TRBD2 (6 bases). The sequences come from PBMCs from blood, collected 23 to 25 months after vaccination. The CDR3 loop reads CAWRGTAREQFF. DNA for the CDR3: TGTGCCTGGAGGGGGACTGCACGGGAGCAGTTCTTC. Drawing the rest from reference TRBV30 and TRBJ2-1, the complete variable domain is SQTIHQWPATLVQPVGSPLSLECTVEGTSNPNLYWYRQAAGRGLQLLFYSVGIGQISSEVPQNLSASRPQDRQFILSSKKLLLSDSGFYLCAWRGTAREQFFGPGTRLTVL.